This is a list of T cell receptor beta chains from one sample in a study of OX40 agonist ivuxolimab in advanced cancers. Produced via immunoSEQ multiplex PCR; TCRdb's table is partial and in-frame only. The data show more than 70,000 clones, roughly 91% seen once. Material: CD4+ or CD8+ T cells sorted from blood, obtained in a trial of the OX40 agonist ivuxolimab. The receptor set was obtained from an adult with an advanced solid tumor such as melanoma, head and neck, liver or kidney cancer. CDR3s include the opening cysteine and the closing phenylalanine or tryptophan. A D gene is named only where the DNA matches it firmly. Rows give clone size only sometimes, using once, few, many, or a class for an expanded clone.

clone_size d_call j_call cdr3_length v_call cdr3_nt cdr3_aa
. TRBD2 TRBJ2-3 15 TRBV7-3 TGTGCCAGCAGCTTATCGGGGACTAGTCCAGATACGCAGTATTTT CASSLSGTSPDTQYF
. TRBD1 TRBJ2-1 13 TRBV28 TGTGCCAGTTTAAAGGGGGACAGGAATGAGCAGTTCTTC CASLKGDRNEQFF
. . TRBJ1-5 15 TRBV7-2 TGTGCCAGCAGCTTAGGCGGGGCTGGCAATCAGCCCCAGCATTTT CASSLGGAGNQPQHF
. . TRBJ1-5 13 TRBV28 TGTGCCAGCAGAAAAAACTTCAATCAGCCCCAGCATTTT CASRKNFNQPQHF
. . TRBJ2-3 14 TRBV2 TGTGCCAGCAGGGCCAGGCTACCCACAGATACGCAGTATTTT CASRARLPTDTQYF
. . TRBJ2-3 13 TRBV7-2 TGTGCCAGCAGCTTCACAGTAGGAGATACGCAGTATTTT CASSFTVGDTQYF
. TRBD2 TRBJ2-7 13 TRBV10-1 TGCGCCAGCAGTGAGAGCGGGACTAGCGAGCAGTACTTC CASSESGTSEQYF
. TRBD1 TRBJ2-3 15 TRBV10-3 TGTGCCATCAGTTCTCAGGACAGGGGACTAGATACGCAGTATTTT CAISSQDRGLDTQYF
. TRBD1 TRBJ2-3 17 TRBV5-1 TGCGCCAGCACCTCCTGGGGCAGGGGGCAAGGTACAGATACGCAGTATTTT CASTSWGRGQGTDTQYF
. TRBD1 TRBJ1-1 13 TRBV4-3 TGCGCCAGCAGCCAAGGGCGGGACAGGGGAGCTTTCTTT CASSQGRDRGAFF
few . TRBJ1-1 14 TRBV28 TGTGCCAGCATCGGGTGGCAGGGAGCCACTGAAGCTTTCTTT CASIGWQGATEAFF
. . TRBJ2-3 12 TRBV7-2 TGTGCCAGCAGCTTGCTAACAGATACGCAGTATTTT CASSLLTDTQYF
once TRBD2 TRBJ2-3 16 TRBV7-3 TGTGCCAGCAGCCCCCGGTTGGCGGGAGGGGTAGATACGCAGTATTTT CASSPRLAGGVDTQYF
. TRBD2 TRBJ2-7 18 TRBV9 TGTGCCAGCAGCCCCCGACCCGGACTAGCGGAAAGCTCCTACGAGCAGTACTTC CASSPRPGLAESSYEQYF
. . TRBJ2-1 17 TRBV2 TGTGCCAGCAGTGAAGGGACGGGGGGCGTCTCCTACAATGAGCAGTTCTTC CASSEGTGGVSYNEQFF
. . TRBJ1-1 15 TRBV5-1 TGCGCCAGCAGCTTATCTGGGGTTTTGAACACTGAAGCTTTCTTT CASSLSGVLNTEAFF
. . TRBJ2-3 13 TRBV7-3 TGTGCCAGCAGCTCCGACAGGCCAGATACGCAGTATTTT CASSSDRPDTQYF
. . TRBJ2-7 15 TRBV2 TGTGCCAGCAAAAGGGGCGGCACCATGGTCTCCGAGCAGTACTTC CASKRGGTMVSEQYF
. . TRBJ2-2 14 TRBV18 TGTGCCAGCTCACCACCGGTGTGGACCGGGGAGCTGTTTTTT CASSPPVWTGELFF
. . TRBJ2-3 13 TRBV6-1 TGTGCCAGCCTACTCCAGACCCTCGATACGCAGTATTTT CASLLQTLDTQYF
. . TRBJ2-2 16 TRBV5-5 TGTGCCAGCAGCTATGACAGGAATTTGATCACCGGGGAGCTGTTTTTT CASSYDRNLITGELFF
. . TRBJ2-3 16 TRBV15 TGTGCCACCAGCAGAGATAAGGGGCTACACACAGATACGCAGTATTTT CATSRDKGLHTDTQYF
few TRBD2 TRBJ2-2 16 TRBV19 TGTGCCAGTATCCGGACTAGCGTACCGGGCACCGGGGAGCTGTTTTTT CASIRTSVPGTGELFF
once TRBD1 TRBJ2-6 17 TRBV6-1 TGTGCCAGCAGTGAACGGACAGGGGGAACTGGGGCCAACGTCCTGACTTTC CASSERTGGTGANVLTF
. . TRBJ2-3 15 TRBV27 TGTGCCAGCAGTTTAGGTCCCAGATTCACAGATACGCAGTATTTT CASSLGPRFTDTQYF
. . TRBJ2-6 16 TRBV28 TGTGCCAGCAGTTTCCCCCGCATGTCTGGGGCCAACGTCCTGACTTTC CASSFPRMSGANVLTF
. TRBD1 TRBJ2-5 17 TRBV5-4 TGTGCCAGCAGCTTAACCGGGACAGGGAGGAAAGGAGAGACCCAGTACTTC CASSLTGTGRKGETQYF
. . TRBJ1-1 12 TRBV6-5 TGTGCCAGTTTAGGGATGAACACTGAAGCTTTCTTT CASLGMNTEAFF
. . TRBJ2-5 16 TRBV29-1 TGCAGCGTTGAAGATCTGGTGCGGGGTATCAGAGAGACCCAGTACTTC CSVEDLVRGIRETQYF
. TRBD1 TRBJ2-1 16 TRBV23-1 TGCGCCAGCAAACAAATAGTAGGGACAGGGGGCGCGGAGCAGTTCTTC CASKQIVGTGGAEQFF
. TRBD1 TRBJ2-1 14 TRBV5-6 TGTGCCAGCAGCTTGCAACAGGGGAACAATGAGCAGTTCTTC CASSLQQGNNEQFF
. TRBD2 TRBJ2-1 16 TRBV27 TGTGCCAGCAGACAACCCGGACTAGCGGGAGTAGGTGAGCAATTCTTC CASRQPGLAGVGEQFF
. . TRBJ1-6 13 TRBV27 TGTGCCAGCAGTTCTTCAGGAAAATCACCCCTCCACTTT CASSSSGKSPLHF
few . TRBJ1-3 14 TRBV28 TGTGCCAGCAGTTCAACAGGGCTAGGAAACACCATATATTTT CASSSTGLGNTIYF
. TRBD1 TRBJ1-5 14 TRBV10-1 TGCGCCATCCCATTACAGGGGGCTAATCAGCCCCAGCATTTT CAIPLQGANQPQHF
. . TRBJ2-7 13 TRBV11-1 TGTGCCAGCAGTCTCAGACTGGACTACGAGCAGTACTTC CASSLRLDYEQYF
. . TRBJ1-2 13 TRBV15 TGTGCCACCAGCAGAGATCAGCTATATGGCTACACCTTC CATSRDQLYGYTF
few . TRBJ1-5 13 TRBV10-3 TGTGCCATCAGTGAGACGCCGCCCCTGGGCCAGCATTTT CAISETPPLGQHF
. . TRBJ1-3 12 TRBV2 TGTGCCGGCGGATTCTCTGGAAACACCATATATTTT CAGGFSGNTIYF
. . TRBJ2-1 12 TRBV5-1 TGCGCCAGCAGCCAGAGAAACAGAGAGCAGTTCTTC CASSQRNREQFF
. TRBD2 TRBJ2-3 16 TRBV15 TGTGCCACCAGCAGAGGGGGGCTAGCGGGAGGAGATACGCAGTATTTT CATSRGGLAGGDTQYF
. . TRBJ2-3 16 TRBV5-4 TGTGCCAGCAGTCTGGGGGCAGGGGTGGGCACAGATACGCAGTATTTT CASSLGAGVGTDTQYF